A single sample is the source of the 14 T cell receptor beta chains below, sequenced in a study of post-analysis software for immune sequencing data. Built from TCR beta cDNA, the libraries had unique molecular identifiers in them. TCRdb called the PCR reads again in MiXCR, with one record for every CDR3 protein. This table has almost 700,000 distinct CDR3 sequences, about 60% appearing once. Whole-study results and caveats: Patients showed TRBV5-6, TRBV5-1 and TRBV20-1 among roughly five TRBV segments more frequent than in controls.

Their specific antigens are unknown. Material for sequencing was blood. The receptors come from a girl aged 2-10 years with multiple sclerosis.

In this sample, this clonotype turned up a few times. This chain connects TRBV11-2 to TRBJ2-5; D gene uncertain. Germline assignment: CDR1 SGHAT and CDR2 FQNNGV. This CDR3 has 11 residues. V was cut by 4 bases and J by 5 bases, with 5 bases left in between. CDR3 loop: CASSSDETQYF. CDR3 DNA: TGTGCCAGCAGCTCCGACGAGACCCAGTACTTC.

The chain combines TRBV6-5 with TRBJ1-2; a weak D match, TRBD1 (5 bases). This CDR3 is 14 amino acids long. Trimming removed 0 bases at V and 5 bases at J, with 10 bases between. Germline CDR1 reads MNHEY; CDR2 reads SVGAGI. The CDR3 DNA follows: TGTGCCAGCAGTTACTCGAGGGGCCTGTATGGCTACACCTTC. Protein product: CASSYSRGLYGYTF.

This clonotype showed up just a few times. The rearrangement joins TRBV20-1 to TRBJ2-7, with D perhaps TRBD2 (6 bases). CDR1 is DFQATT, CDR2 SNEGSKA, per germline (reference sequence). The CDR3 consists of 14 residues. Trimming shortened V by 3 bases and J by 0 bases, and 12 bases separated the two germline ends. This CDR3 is CSASTGLVSYEQYF. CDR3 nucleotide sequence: TGCAGTGCTAGCACGGGACTCGTCTCCTACGAGCAGTACTTC.

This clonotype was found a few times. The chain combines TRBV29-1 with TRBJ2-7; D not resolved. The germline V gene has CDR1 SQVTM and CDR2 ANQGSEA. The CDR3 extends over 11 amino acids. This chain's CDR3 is CTPRSSYEQYF. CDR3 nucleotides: TGCACCCCGAGGAGCTCCTACGAGCAGTACTTC.

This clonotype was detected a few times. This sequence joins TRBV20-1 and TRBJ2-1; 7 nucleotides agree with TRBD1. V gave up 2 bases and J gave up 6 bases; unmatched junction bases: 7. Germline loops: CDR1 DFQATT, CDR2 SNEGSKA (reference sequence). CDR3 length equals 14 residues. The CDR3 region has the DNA TGCAGTGCTAGAAGGGGGCAGGCGGCCAATGAGCAGTTCTTC. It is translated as CSARRGQAANEQFF.

CDR3 nucleotides: TGCGCCAGCAGCCAGCCCGGCGGGGGGGTTGCCACAGATACGCAGTATTTT. Amino acids: CASSQPGGGVATDTQYF. The gene calls are TRBV4-1 and TRBJ2-3; 9 bases agree with TRBD2. J gave up 2 bases and V 3 bases, and 9 bases lay outside the gene matches. The CDR3 spans 17 residues. Germline V lookup: CDR1 MGHRA, CDR2 YSYEKL.

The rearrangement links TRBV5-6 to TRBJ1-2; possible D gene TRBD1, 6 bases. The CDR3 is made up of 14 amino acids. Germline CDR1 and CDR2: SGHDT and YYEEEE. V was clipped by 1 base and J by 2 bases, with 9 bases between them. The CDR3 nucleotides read TGTGCCAGCAGCTTGAAGGGGGACAACTATGGCTACACCTTC. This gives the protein CASSLKGDNYGYTF.

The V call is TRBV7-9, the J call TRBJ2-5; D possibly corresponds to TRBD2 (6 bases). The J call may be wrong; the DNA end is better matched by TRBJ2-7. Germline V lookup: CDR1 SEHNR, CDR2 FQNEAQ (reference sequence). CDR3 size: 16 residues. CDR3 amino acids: CASSLMMGEVAYEQYF. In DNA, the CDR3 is TGTGCCAGCAGCTTAATGATGGGGGAGGTAGCCTACGAGCAGTACTTC.

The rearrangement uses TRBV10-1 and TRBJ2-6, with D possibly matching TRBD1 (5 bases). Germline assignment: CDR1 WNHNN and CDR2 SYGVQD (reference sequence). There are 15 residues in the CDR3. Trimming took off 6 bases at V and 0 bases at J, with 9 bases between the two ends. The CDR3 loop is CASSADSSGANVLTF. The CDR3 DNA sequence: TGCGCCAGCAGCGCCGACAGCTCTGGGGCCAACGTCCTGACTTTC.

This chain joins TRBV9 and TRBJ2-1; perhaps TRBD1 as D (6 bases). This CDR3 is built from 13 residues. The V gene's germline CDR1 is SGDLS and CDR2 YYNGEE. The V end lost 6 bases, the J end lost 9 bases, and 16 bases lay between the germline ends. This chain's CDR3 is CASTKNPQGEQFF. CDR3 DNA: TGTGCCAGCACCAAAAACCCACAGGGTGAGCAGTTCTTC.

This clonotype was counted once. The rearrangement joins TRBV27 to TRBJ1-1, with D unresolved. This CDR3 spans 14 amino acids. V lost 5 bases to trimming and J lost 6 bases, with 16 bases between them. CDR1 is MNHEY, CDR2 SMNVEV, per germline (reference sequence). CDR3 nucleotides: TGTGCCAGCAGTCTCTTGGAGACAAGGGCTGAAGCTTTCTTT. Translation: CASSLLETRAEAFF.

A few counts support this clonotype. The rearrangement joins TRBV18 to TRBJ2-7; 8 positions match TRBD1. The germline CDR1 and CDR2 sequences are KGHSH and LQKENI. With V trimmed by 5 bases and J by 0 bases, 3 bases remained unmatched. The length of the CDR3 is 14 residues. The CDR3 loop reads CASSAGQDSYEQYF. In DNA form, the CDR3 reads TGTGCCAGCTCAGCGGGACAGGACTCCTACGAGCAGTACTTC.

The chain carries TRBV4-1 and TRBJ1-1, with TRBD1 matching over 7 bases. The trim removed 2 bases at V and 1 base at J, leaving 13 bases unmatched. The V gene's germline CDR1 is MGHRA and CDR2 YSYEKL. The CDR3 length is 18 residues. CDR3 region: CASSQSPLGGRGNTEAFF. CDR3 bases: TGCGCCAGCAGCCAAAGCCCCTTAGGGGGCCGGGGGAACACTGAAGCTTTCTTT.

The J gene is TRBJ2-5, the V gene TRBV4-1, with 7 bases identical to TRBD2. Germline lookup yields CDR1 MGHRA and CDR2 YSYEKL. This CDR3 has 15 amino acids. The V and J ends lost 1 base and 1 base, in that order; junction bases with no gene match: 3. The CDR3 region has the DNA TGCGCCAGCAGCCAAGTCCCTAGCGGCCAAGAGACCCAGTACTTC. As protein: CASSQVPSGQETQYF.